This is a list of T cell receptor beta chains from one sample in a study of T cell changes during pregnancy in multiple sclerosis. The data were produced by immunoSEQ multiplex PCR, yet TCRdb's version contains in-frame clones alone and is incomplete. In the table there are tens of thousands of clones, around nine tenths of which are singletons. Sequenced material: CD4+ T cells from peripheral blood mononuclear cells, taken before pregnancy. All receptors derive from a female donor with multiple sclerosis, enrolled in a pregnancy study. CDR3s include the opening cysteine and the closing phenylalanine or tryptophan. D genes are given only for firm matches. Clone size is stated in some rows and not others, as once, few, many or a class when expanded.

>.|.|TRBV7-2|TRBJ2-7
CASSLGRGQYF
TGTGCCAGCAGCTTAGGTAGAGGGCAGTACTTC
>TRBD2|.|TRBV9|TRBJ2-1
CASSLGLAGSYNEQFF
TGTGCCAGCAGCTTGGGACTAGCGGGATCCTACAATGAGCAGTTCTTC
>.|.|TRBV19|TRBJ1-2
CASSIARQAAYSNYGYTF
TGTGCCAGTAGTATAGCCCGACAGGCTGCCTATTCTAACTATGGCTACACCTTC
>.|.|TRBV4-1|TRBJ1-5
CASSQGQPGPQHF
TGCGCCAGCAGCCAAGGTCAGCCGGGGCCCCAGCATTTT
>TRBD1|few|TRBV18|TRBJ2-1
CASVPQSTGYYNEQFF
TGTGCCAGCGTACCCCAATCGACAGGGTATTACAATGAGCAGTTCTTC
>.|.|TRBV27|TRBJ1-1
CASSRSGNMNTEAFF
TGTGCCAGCAGCCGATCGGGGAACATGAACACTGAAGCTTTCTTT
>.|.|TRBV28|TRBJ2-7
CASLGVWSYEQYF
TGTGCCAGCCTTGGAGTGTGGTCCTACGAGCAGTACTTC
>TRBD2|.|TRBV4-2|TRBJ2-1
CASSRERLAGVGGNEQFF
TGTGCCAGCAGCCGCGAGAGACTAGCGGGAGTCGGCGGCAATGAGCAGTTCTTC
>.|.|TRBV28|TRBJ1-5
CASSLRQGNGNQPQHF
TGTGCCAGCAGTTTACGGCAGGGTAACGGCAATCAGCCCCAGCATTTT
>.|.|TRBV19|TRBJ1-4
CASSTQGFEKLFF
TGTGCCAGTAGTACACAGGGATTTGAAAAACTGTTTTTT
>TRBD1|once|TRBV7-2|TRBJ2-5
CASNNPGQATETQYF
TGTGCCAGCAACAACCCGGGACAGGCAACGGAGACCCAGTACTTC
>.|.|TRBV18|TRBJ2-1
CASSPLTLSYNEQFF
TGTGCCAGCTCACCACTAACTTTATCCTACAATGAGCAGTTCTTC
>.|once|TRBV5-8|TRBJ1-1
CASSLVAGRGTEAFF
TGTGCCAGCAGCTTGGTCGCAGGGAGGGGCACTGAAGCTTTCTTT
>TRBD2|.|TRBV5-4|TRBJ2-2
CASSTGLVGGELFF
TGTGCCAGCAGCACGGGACTAGTGGGCGGGGAGCTGTTTTTT
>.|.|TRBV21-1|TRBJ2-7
CASRGRGLHEQYF
TGTGCCTCCAGGGGGAGAGGGTTGCACGAGCAGTACTTC
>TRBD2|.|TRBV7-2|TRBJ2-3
CASSHGAAGGPGDTQYF
TGTGCCAGCAGCCACGGGGCAGCGGGAGGGCCTGGAGATACGCAGTATTTT
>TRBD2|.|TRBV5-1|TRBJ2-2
CASSAQTSGANTGELFF
TGCGCCAGCAGCGCACAGACTAGCGGGGCGAACACCGGGGAGCTGTTTTTT
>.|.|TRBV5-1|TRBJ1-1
CASSIPDREAFF
TGCGCCAGCAGCATACCTGACAGGGAAGCTTTCTTT
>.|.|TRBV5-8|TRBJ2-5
CASPRGAGETQYF
TGTGCCAGCCCCCGGGGGGCCGGGGAGACCCAGTACTTC
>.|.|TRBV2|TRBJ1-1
CASSERQDTEAFF
TGTGCCAGCAGTGAAAGGCAGGACACTGAAGCTTTCTTT
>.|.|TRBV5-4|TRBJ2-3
CASSLGGGSTDTQYF
TGTGCCAGCAGCTTGGGGGGAGGAAGCACAGATACGCAGTATTTT
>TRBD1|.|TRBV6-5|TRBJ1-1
CASNWDRNTEAFF
TGTGCCAGCAATTGGGACAGGAACACTGAAGCTTTCTTT
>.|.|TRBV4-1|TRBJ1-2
CASSQEPGLKGYTF
TGCGCCAGCAGCCAAGAACCAGGTCTTAAGGGCTACACCTTC
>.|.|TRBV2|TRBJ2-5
CASSDPLETQYF
TGTGCCAGCAGTGACCCATTGGAGACCCAGTACTTC
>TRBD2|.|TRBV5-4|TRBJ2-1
CASSLNSGSVNEQFF
TGTGCCAGCAGCTTGAACAGCGGGAGTGTAAATGAGCAGTTCTTC
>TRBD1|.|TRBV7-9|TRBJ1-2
CASSIRQGYGYTF
TGTGCCAGCAGCATCAGACAGGGCTATGGCTACACCTTC
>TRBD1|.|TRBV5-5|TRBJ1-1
CASSRTTQGFTEAFF
TGTGCCAGCAGCCGCACGACACAGGGGTTCACTGAAGCTTTCTTT
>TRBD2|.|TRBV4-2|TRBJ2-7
CASSRLAGGPISNSYEQYF
TGTGCCAGCAGCCGTCTAGCGGGAGGGCCCATTTCTAATTCCTACGAGCAGTACTTC
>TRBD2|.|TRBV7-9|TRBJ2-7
CASSLPGRGGEQYF
TGTGCCAGCAGCCTCCCGGGGCGGGGGGGCGAGCAGTACTTC
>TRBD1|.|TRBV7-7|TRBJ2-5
CASSSSRDSKPQETQYF
TGTGCCAGCAGTTCTTCCCGGGACAGCAAACCCCAAGAGACCCAGTACTTC
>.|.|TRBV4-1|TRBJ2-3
CASSQDETSTDTQYF
TGCGCCAGCAGCCAAGACGAAACTAGCACAGATACGCAGTATTTT
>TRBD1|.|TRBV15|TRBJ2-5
CATRRRGTGTGGQETQYF
TGTGCCACCAGAAGGAGAGGAACCGGGACAGGGGGGCAAGAGACCCAGTACTTC
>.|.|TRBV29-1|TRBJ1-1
CSAGAHMNTEAFF
TGCAGCGCAGGGGCGCATATGAACACTGAAGCTTTCTTT
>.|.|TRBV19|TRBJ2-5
CASSIARRQGGFETQYF
TGTGCCAGTAGTATAGCCCGACGGCAGGGGGGTTTTGAGACCCAGTACTTC
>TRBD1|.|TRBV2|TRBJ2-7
CATRKDRGGLYEQYF
TGTGCCACCCGGAAGGACAGGGGGGGACTTTACGAGCAGTACTTC
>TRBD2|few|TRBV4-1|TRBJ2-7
CASSQPFRLADYEQYF
TGCGCCAGCAGCCAACCCTTTCGACTAGCGGACTACGAGCAGTACTTC
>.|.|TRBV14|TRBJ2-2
CASSQDKMGATHTGELFF
TGTGCCAGCAGCCAAGATAAGATGGGAGCGACCCACACCGGGGAGCTGTTTTTT
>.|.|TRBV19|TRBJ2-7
CASSIGGGRDEQYF
TGTGCCAGTAGTATAGGCGGGGGCCGCGACGAGCAGTACTTC
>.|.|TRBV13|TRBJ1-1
CASSLGGNTEAFF
TGTGCCAGCAGCTTAGGCGGGAACACTGAAGCTTTCTTT
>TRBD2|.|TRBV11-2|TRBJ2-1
CASSGGLAGGSGEQFF
TGTGCCAGCAGCGGGGGACTAGCGGGAGGGTCCGGGGAGCAGTTCTTC
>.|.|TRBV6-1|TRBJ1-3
CASRHSQASGNTIYF
TGTGCCAGCAGACATTCACAGGCTTCTGGAAACACCATATATTTT
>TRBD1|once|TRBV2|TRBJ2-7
CASFQGEAYEQYF
TGTGCCAGCTTTCAGGGGGAAGCCTACGAGCAGTACTTC
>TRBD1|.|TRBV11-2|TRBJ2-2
CASSPTTGRAGELFF
TGTGCCAGCAGCCCGACGACAGGGCGGGCCGGGGAGCTGTTTTTT
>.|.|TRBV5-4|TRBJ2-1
CASSPVNEDEQFF
TGTGCCAGCAGCCCCGTTAACGAGGATGAGCAGTTCTTC
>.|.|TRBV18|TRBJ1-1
CASSPVGGTEAFF
TGTGCCAGCTCACCGGTCGGGGGGACTGAAGCTTTCTTT
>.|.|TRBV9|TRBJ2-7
CASSVGGGGSGSYEQYF
TGTGCCAGCAGCGTAGGAGGTGGGGGTAGCGGCTCCTACGAGCAGTACTTC
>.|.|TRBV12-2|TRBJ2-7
CASRLDRALCRIDRGNSYEQYF
TGTGCAAGTCGCTTAGACCGGGCCCTATGCCGCATTGACAGGGGGAACTCCTACGAGCAGTACTTC
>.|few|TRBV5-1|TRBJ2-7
CASSLGGVSSASYEQYF
TGCGCCAGCAGCTTGGGGGGGGTGAGTTCCGCTTCCTACGAGCAGTACTTC
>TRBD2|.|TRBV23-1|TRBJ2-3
CASRTRTSGRDTQYF
TGCGCCAGCCGAACGCGGACTAGCGGGCGAGATACGCAGTATTTT
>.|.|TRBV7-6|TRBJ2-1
CASSPSRTIYNEQFF
TGTGCCAGCAGCCCCAGTAGGACTATCTACAATGAGCAGTTCTTC
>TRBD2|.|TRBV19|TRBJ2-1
CASIPSGSRDEQFF
TGTGCCAGTATCCCTAGCGGGAGTAGAGATGAGCAGTTCTTC
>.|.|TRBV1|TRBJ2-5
CTSSSQTGGIQETQYF
TGCACCAGCAGCTCGCAGACAGGGGGTATCCAAGAGACCCAGTACTTC
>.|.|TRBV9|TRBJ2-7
CASSTGIRVGAYEQYF
TGTGCCAGCAGCACTGGGATCCGGGTGGGAGCCTACGAGCAGTACTTC